Shown below are 6 T cell receptor beta chains from a single sample sequenced in a study of blood T cells in healthy people across ages. A second PCR, run for roughly 7 to 11 cycles, used a sample-barcoded 5' primer plus a J-beta primer mix. TCRdb fed the 5' RACE reads into MiXCR, producing one record per CDR3 protein. The sample carries almost 1 million distinct CDR3 sequences, just over 50% recorded once. Sequencing input: blood. The receptors here all came from a woman aged 55-75 years in good health.

The chain is built from TRBV6-2 or TRBV6-3 and TRBJ2-7; 9 bases are a match to TRBD1. J lost 2 bases, V lost 6 bases, and 8 bases had no gene match. The CDR3 consists of 15 residues. The V gene's germline CDR1 is MNHEY and CDR2 SVGEGT. CDR3 in amino acids: CASRDFGQGTYEQYF. The CDR3 DNA is TGTGCCAGCAGGGATTTCGGACAGGGGACCTACGAGCAGTACTTC.

The count of this clonotype is one. A much larger clone differs from this one at a single base, so this may be a read error. This chain links TRBV28 with TRBJ2-5; 12 positions agree with TRBD2. The J call may be incorrect, as the DNA end agrees better with TRBJ2-1. Germline lookup yields CDR1 MDHEN and CDR2 SYDVKM. This CDR3 region has 16 residues. The CDR3 loop reads CASSLPRTSGMETQFF. The CDR3 nucleotides read TGTGCCAGCAGTTTACCACGGACTAGCGGGATGGAGACCCAGTTCTTC.

This clonotype was counted a single time. The J gene is TRBJ1-2, the V gene TRBV12-3 or TRBV12-4; D may be TRBD1 (5 bases). The germline V and J ends were trimmed by 6 bases and 5 bases, with 10 bases remaining between them. This CDR3 contains 12 residues. The CDR3 sequence is CASRLTVYGYTF. The CDR3 DNA reads as TGTGCCAGCAGGTTGACAGTTTATGGCTACACCTTC.

The chain joins TRBV11-3 to TRBJ2-7; D is ambiguous. V lost 4 bases and J lost 7, with 17 bases in between. The CDR3 covers 14 residues. Germline V gene data show CDR1 as SGHNT and CDR2 as YENEEA. This CDR3 is CASSSFNSYNEQYF. CDR3 nucleotide sequence: TGTGCCAGCAGCTCCTTTAACTCCTACAATGAGCAGTACTTC.

About this clonotype: At one end the junction does not follow the germline gene, possibly because of a read error. The chain joins TRBV7-2 to TRBJ2-3; 8 positions agree with TRBD1. CDR1 SGHTA and CDR2 FQGNSA come from the germline V gene. The CDR3 has 14 amino acids. The CDR3 loop is CVSSSGQAPSAQYF. In DNA form, the CDR3 reads TGTGTCAGCAGCTCGGGACAGGCACCCTCCGCGCAGTATTTT.

This rearrangement joins TRBV27 to TRBJ2-3; 7 bases map to TRBD2. In germline, CDR1 is MNHEY, CDR2 SMNVEV (reference sequence). CDR3 length: 16 amino acids. Losses at the gene ends were 5 bases for V and 4 bases for J; bases not matched to a gene: 12. The CDR3 spells CASSTGVGGPPDTQYF. The DNA for the CDR3 is TGTGCCAGCAGTACCGGAGTGGGAGGGCCTCCAGATACGCAGTATTTT.